These 29 T cell receptor beta chains share one sample of origin, sequenced in a study of T cell changes during pregnancy in multiple sclerosis. TCRdb's copy holds only in-frame clones and misses some; the assay was immunoSEQ multiplex PCR. The sample lists some 70,000 clones, just under 95% occurring once. This material consisted of peripheral blood, taken after pregnancy. These receptor sequences come from a female donor in good health, enrolled as a control in a pregnancy study.

The V and J genes are TRBV7-6 and TRBJ1-1; D call uncertain. Germline V gives CDR1 SGHVS, CDR2 FNYEAQ. Between the trimmed V and J ends, which lost 7 bases and 3 bases, there was a span of 15 bases. This CDR3 has 14 amino acids. The DNA for the CDR3 is TGTGCCAGCACCCTTGTCATCCGGGACACTGAAGCTTTCTTT. Protein product: CASTLVIRDTEAFF. The full variable domain, its missing parts supplied by reference TRBV7-6 and TRBJ1-1, is GAGVSQSPRYKVTKRGQDVALRCDPISGHVSLYWYRQALGQGPEFLTYFNYEAQQDKSGLPNDRFSAERPEGSISTLTIQRTEQRDSAMYRCASTLVIRDTEAFFGQGTRLTVV.

The chain employs TRBV9 and TRBJ2-1; 9 bases align to TRBD2. This CDR3 is 16 amino acids long. V lost 0 bases and J lost 4; bases outside the gene matches: 5. CDR1 SGDLS and CDR2 YYNGEE come from the germline V gene. The CDR3 DNA sequence: TGTGCCAGCAGCGTAGCGGCTAGCGGGGATTACAATGAGCAGTTCTTC. Amino acids: CASSVAASGDYNEQFF.

The rearrangement links TRBV7-9 to TRBJ1-3; perhaps TRBD1 as D (6 bases). V lost 1 base and J lost 2, with 6 bases in between. Germline V gene sequence: CDR1 SEHNR, CDR2 FQNEAQ (reference sequence). The CDR3 consists of 14 residues. This CDR3 is CASSLGQAGNTIYF. The CDR3 nucleotides read TGTGCCAGCAGCTTAGGACAGGCTGGAAACACCATATATTTT. Filled out from reference TRBV7-9 and TRBJ1-3, the complete variable domain reads DTGVSQNPRHKITKRGQNVTFRCDPISEHNRLYWYRQTLGQGPEFLTYFQNEAQLEKSRLLSDRFSAERPKGSFSTLEIQRTEQGDSAMYLCASSLGQAGNTIYFGEGSWLTVV.

This clone has just one count. V and J are TRBV5-8 and TRBJ1-5, with a possible D match to TRBD1 (5 bases). The V gene's germline CDR1 is SGHTS and CDR2 YDEGEE. The CDR3 has 16 amino acids. The ends were cut back, 0 bases at V and 3 bases at J, with 13 bases in the middle. As DNA, the CDR3 is TGTGCCAGCAGCTTGGCCGGAAGGGGCCTCAATCAGCCCCAGCATTTT. Residues: CASSLAGRGLNQPQHF.

The rearrangement joins TRBV14 to TRBJ1-2, with D maybe TRBD1 (6 bases). The CDR3 sequence is 15 residues long. V dropped 1 base and J dropped 5 bases, with 14 bases sitting between them. Germline V lookup: CDR1 SGHDN, CDR2 FVKESK. As DNA, the CDR3 is TGTGCCAGCAGCCAAGTTCCCGGACAGACTTATGGCTACACCTTC. Translated, it gives CASSQVPGQTYGYTF.

The table lists this clone with a count of one. V and J are TRBV27 and TRBJ1-1; 8 bases match TRBD1. The V and J ends lost 3 bases and 0 bases, in that order; junction bases with no gene match: 3. The germline gives CDR1 MNHEY, CDR2 SMNVEV (reference sequence). The CDR3 extends over 15 amino acids. The CDR3 DNA reads TGTGCCAGCAGTTTGGCAGGGGGCCTGAACACTGAAGCTTTCTTT. This translates into CASSLAGGLNTEAFF.

The J gene is TRBJ2-7, the V gene TRBV19, with 8 positions matching TRBD1. The CDR3 is made up of 13 amino acids. The ends lost 7 bases at V and 2 bases at J; junction bases unmatched: 4. Germline lookup yields CDR1 LNHDA and CDR2 SQIVND (reference sequence). The CDR3 nucleotides are TGTGCCAGTAAGGAGACAGGGGCCTACGAGCAGTACTTC. This codes for CASKETGAYEQYF.

This clone is a singleton in its sample. The chain has TRBV11-1 and TRBJ2-1, with 13 bases matching TRBD2. From germline, CDR1 is SGHAT and CDR2 FQDESV (reference sequence). Unmatched junction bases numbered 11, after V lost 3 bases and J lost 9 bases. This CDR3 is built from 17 residues. The CDR3, as DNA: TGTGCCAGCAGCTTGGCTAGGACTAGCGGGAGATTTAGTGAGCAGTTCTTC. Its protein product is CASSLARTSGRFSEQFF.

This chain connects TRBV30 to TRBJ1-4; no reliable D call. Trimming cost V 4 bases and J 4 bases, with 19 bases left between them. Germline V gene sequence: CDR1 GTSNPN, CDR2 SVGIG (reference sequence). This CDR3 region has 16 residues. CDR3 loop: CAWTPMRAEFNEKLFF. CDR3 nucleotide sequence: TGTGCCTGGACTCCCATGAGGGCAGAATTTAATGAAAAACTGTTTTTT.

The chain has TRBV5-1 and TRBJ2-7; 8 bases align to TRBD1. J lost 3 bases, V lost 4 bases, and 9 bases had no gene match. Germline CDR1 reads SGHRS; CDR2 reads YFSETQ. The CDR3 covers 15 residues. The CDR3 is CASSPSGQAVYEQYF. The CDR3 bases are TGCGCCAGCAGCCCGTCGGGACAGGCGGTCTACGAGCAGTACTTC. Looking up the rest from reference TRBV5-1 and TRBJ2-7 gives the full variable domain: KAGVTQTPRYLIKTRGQQVTLSCSPISGHRSVSWYQQTPGQGLQFLFEYFSETQRNKGNFPGRFSGRQFSNSRSEMNVSTLELGDSALYLCASSPSGQAVYEQYFGPGTRLTVT.

To note about this clone: A read error may account for a junction end that differs from germline. The V and J genes are TRBV18 and TRBJ2-7, with D possibly TRBD1 on 7 matching bases. CDR1 is KGHSH and CDR2 is LQKENI in the germline V gene. The CDR3 runs 15 residues. The DNA of the CDR3 is TGTGCCAGCTCCGCGGGCGGGACAGCCCGCTACGAGCAGCACTTC. It translates to CASSAGGTARYEQHF.

CDR3 coding DNA: TGCGCCAGCAGCCAAGATTGGACTAGCGTTTACAATGAGCAGTTCTTC. Residues: CASSQDWTSVYNEQFF. V is TRBV4-3 and J is TRBJ2-1; TRBD2 aligns across 9 bases. Germline values: CDR1 LGHNA, CDR2 YSLEER. Germline trimming cut 0 bases from V and 4 bases from J; bases unmatched to any gene: 4. The CDR3 sequence is 16 residues long.

This chain links TRBV18 with TRBJ1-1; 7 bases match TRBD1. Germline assignment: CDR1 KGHSH and CDR2 LQKENI. V shed 1 base, J shed 7 bases, and the junction held 6 bases outside the gene matches. The CDR3 is 14 residues long. The CDR3 nucleotides read TGTGCCAGCTCACCACAGGAACAGGGGCTTGAAGCTTTCTTT. Translated: CASSPQEQGLEAFF.

The chain has TRBV5-6 and TRBJ2-1; TRBD1 agrees at 9 bases. The CDR3 extends over 16 amino acids. Germline V lookup: CDR1 SGHDT, CDR2 YYEEEE. With V trimmed by 0 bases and J by 4 bases, 5 bases remained unmatched. The CDR3 protein is CASSLVSQGAYNEQFF. CDR3 sequence (DNA): TGTGCCAGCAGCTTGGTATCACAGGGGGCTTACAATGAGCAGTTCTTC. Based on the CDR3 plus reference TRBV5-6 and TRBJ2-1, the full variable domain is DAGVTQSPTHLIKTRGQQVTLRCSPKSGHDTVSWYQQALGQGPQFIFQYYEEEERQRGNFPDRFSGHQFPNYSSELNVNALLLGDSALYLCASSLVSQGAYNEQFFGPGTRLTVL.

The chain combines TRBV5-6 with TRBJ2-7; D gene uncertain. CDR1 is SGHDT and CDR2 is YYEEEE in the germline V gene. V lost 0 bases, J lost 3 bases, and 7 bases lay in between. CDR3 length equals 13 residues. The CDR3 loop is CASSLGGDYEQYF. The CDR3 nucleotides are TGTGCCAGCAGCTTGGGCGGAGACTACGAGCAGTACTTC.

V is TRBV6-1 and J is TRBJ2-1, with D unresolved. The V end lost 7 bases, the J end lost 0 bases, and 10 bases lay between the germline ends. CDR3 length: 14 amino acids. CDR1 is MNHNS and CDR2 is SASEGT in the germline V gene. The CDR3 DNA reads as TGTGCCAGCATGGCGGCAGACTCCTACAATGAGCAGTTCTTC. It yields the protein CASMAADSYNEQFF.

Of note for this clone: The same CDR3 can be traced to other DNA sequences in this sample. The CDR3, as DNA: TGTGCCAGCAGCTCCACAGGGTACGAGCAGTACTTC. Translating gives CASSSTGYEQYF. The chain joins TRBV11-3 to TRBJ2-7; TRBD1 is a possible D gene (6 bases). The germline V and J ends were trimmed by 4 bases and 4 bases, with 8 bases remaining between them. This CDR3 is 12 amino acids long. CDR1 is SGHNT and CDR2 is YENEEA in the germline V gene.

In nucleotides, the CDR3 is TGTGCCAGCTCATGGACTAGCGGTACCTACGAGCAGTACTTC. Translated, it gives CASSWTSGTYEQYF. This chain uses TRBV18 with TRBJ2-7, with 10 bases identical to TRBD2. The junction had 3 bases not matched to a gene; V was cut back by 5 bases and J by 2 bases. From germline, CDR1 is KGHSH and CDR2 LQKENI. CDR3 length: 14 amino acids.

The J gene is TRBJ2-7, the V gene TRBV6-1, with a weak D call TRBD2 (6 bases). This CDR3 is 15 amino acids long. V was cut by 1 base and J by 4 bases, with 14 bases left in between. CDR1 is MNHNS, CDR2 SASEGT, per germline. The CDR3 spells CASSEGWGVTYEQYF. The CDR3 nucleotides read TGTGCCAGCAGTGAAGGATGGGGGGTTACTTACGAGCAGTACTTC.

The rearrangement joins TRBV15 to TRBJ2-7; no clear D. The CDR3 length is 13 residues. The V gene lost 1 base and the J gene lost 4 bases, with 8 bases spanning the gap. Per germline, CDR1 LNHNV and CDR2 YYDKDF (reference sequence). The CDR3 nucleotides are TGTGCCACCAGCAGAGGTGCTAGTTACGAGCAGTACTTC. This encodes CATSRGASYEQYF.

The rearrangement joins TRBV28 to TRBJ1-3, with D unresolved. With 5 bases removed from V and 6 bases from J, the gap between germline ends came to 8 bases. The CDR3 runs 12 residues. Germline CDR1 is MDHEN and CDR2 is SYDVKM. Written as DNA, the CDR3 is TGTGCCAGCAGTACAGAAACAAACACCATATATTTT. This translates into CASSTETNTIYF.

CDR3 DNA sequence: TGCGCCAGCAGCCAAGACGGACTAGCGGGAGGTCACAATGAGCAGTTCTTC. Translation: CASSQDGLAGGHNEQFF. The chain carries TRBV4-3 and TRBJ2-1; 14 bases align to TRBD2. Germline values: CDR1 LGHNA, CDR2 YSLEER. The V segment lost 0 bases and the J segment 5 bases; nucleotides outside the gene matches: 3. The CDR3 consists of 17 residues.

The DNA of the CDR3 is TGTGCCAGTAGTCCGGGACAGGAGATCTTTCCGAAGCAGTACTTC. Its translation is CASSPGQEIFPKQYF. The rearrangement uses TRBV19 and TRBJ2-7; 8 positions match TRBD1. Trimming cost V 5 bases and J 8 bases; bases outside gene matches: 14. Germline CDR1 and CDR2: LNHDA and SQIVND (reference sequence). CDR3 size: 15 residues.

The count of this clone is one. This specimen includes other DNA sequences encoding the same CDR3. V is TRBV11-2 and J is TRBJ1-2; tentative D call: TRBD1 (5 bases). This CDR3 is built from 13 residues. Germline CDR1 SGHAT, CDR2 FQNNGV. V dropped 8 bases and J dropped 2 bases, with 12 bases sitting between them. In DNA form, the CDR3 reads TGTGCCAGCTCCCCAGGGCTAAACTATGGCTACACCTTC. It is translated as CASSPGLNYGYTF.

The genes are TRBV12-2 and TRBJ2-3; the table calls TRBD2, which could not be checked here. TRBV12-2 is an annotated pseudogene. This CDR3 contains 13 residues. The CDR3 spells CASRSGGADTQYF. As DNA, the CDR3 is TGTGCAAGTCGCTCGGGAGGGGCAGATACGCAGTATTTT.

The V call is TRBV7-2, the J call TRBJ2-1, with 11 bases fitting TRBD2. CDR1 SGHTA and CDR2 FQGNSA come from the germline V gene. The V and J ends lost 7 bases and 5 bases, in that order; junction bases with no gene match: 10. CDR3 size: 16 residues. The CDR3 nucleotides are TGTGCCAGCACCCCGCGTGGGACTAGCGGCGACAATGAGCAGTTCTTC. Amino acid sequence: CASTPRGTSGDNEQFF. The complete variable domain, with remaining parts taken from reference TRBV7-2 and TRBJ2-1, reads GAGVSQSPSNKVTEKGKDVELRCDPISGHTALYWYRQSLGQGLEFLIYFQGNSAPDKSGLPSDRFSAERTGGSVSTLTIQRTQQEDSAVYLCASTPRGTSGDNEQFFGPGTRLTVL.

The chain uses TRBV5-1 and TRBJ1-2; D not certain. The V end was cut by 3 bases, the J end by 2 bases, with 5 bases between. The length of the CDR3 is 12 residues. Germline assignment: CDR1 SGHRS and CDR2 YFSETQ. This CDR3 is CASSYLNYGYTF. CDR3 sequence (DNA): TGCGCCAGCAGCTACTTGAACTATGGCTACACCTTC. Based on the CDR3 plus reference TRBV5-1 and TRBJ1-2, the full variable domain is KAGVTQTPRYLIKTRGQQVTLSCSPISGHRSVSWYQQTPGQGLQFLFEYFSETQRNKGNFPGRFSGRQFSNSRSEMNVSTLELGDSALYLCASSYLNYGYTFGSGTRLTVV.

The chain employs TRBV10-3 and TRBJ1-4, with 9 bases that match TRBD1. Germline V gene data show CDR1 as ENHRY and CDR2 as SYGVKD. CDR3 length: 14 amino acids. Trimming cost V 8 bases and J 8 bases; bases outside gene matches: 9. The CDR3, as DNA: TGTGCCATCGGGCGACAGGGGGAAGGGGAAAAACTGTTTTTT. Its translation is CAIGRQGEGEKLFF.

This clone was seen a few times. J is TRBJ2-1 and V is TRBV4-1; D is ambiguous. The CDR3 is 12 residues long. The V end lost 4 bases, the J end lost 5 bases, and 6 bases lay between the germline ends. Germline-derived CDR1 and CDR2 are MGHRA and YSYEKL. The CDR3 region is CASSLGDNEQFF. The CDR3 bases are TGCGCCAGCAGCCTTGGAGACAATGAGCAGTTCTTC.